The sequence of this T cell receptor beta chain was determined in a study of T cell changes during pregnancy in multiple sclerosis. The CDR3 has 14 residues. Deletions cut 0 bases from V and 4 bases from J, with 9 bases between. Germline lookup yields CDR1 MNHEY and CDR2 SVGAGI. Some clones are missing from TCRdb's copy, which holds only in-frame ones; the method was immunoSEQ multiplex PCR. The sample yields approximately 50,000 clones, about 94% seen once. Source: CD4+ T cells from peripheral blood mononuclear cells, taken after pregnancy. The clonotype was recovered from a female donor with multiple sclerosis, enrolled in a pregnancy study. The gene calls are TRBV6-5 and TRBJ2-5, with TRBD1 as a possible D gene (5 bases). The DNA for the CDR3 is TGTGCCAGCAGTTACTCGACAGCTGGAGAGACCCAGTACTTC. Translated, it gives CASSYSTAGETQYF.